A single sample is the source of the 30 T cell receptor beta chains below, sequenced in a study of Graves' ophthalmopathy and Graves' hyperthyroidism. RNA transcripts yielded amplified TCR beta CDR3 regions. Second-round multiplex PCR came after first-round RT-PCR with HTBI primers. TCRdb reanalysed the multiplex PCR reads using MiXCR and keeps one entry per CDR3 protein. The sample includes 200,000 to 300,000 distinct CDR3 sequences, approximately 42% seen only once; the top ten take less than 60%. The sample taken for sequencing was peripheral blood. Receptor source: an adult man with Graves' ophthalmopathy.

This chain joins TRBV7-8 and TRBJ2-7; D might be TRBD2 (7 bases). Per the germline V gene, CDR1 is SGHVS and CDR2 is FQNEAQ. The CDR3 length is 15 residues. V lost 5 bases and J 5 bases, leaving 19 bases between the germline ends. The CDR3 loop is CASSKAGQGSDEQYF. For the CDR3, the DNA is TGTGCCAGCAGCAAAGCGGGGCAGGGGTCTGACGAGCAGTACTTC.

In this sample, this clonotype turned up a few times. V usage is TRBV7-6 and J usage is TRBJ1-2; possibly TRBD1 for D (5 bases). This CDR3 has 15 residues. Germline loops: CDR1 SGHVS, CDR2 FNYEAQ. Trimming left V 0 bases short and J 4 bases short, with 12 bases between. This CDR3 reads CASSLALDRIYGYTF. The CDR3 nucleotides are TGTGCCAGCAGCTTAGCCCTAGACAGAATCTATGGCTACACCTTC. The variable domain in full, completed from reference TRBV7-6 and TRBJ1-2, reads GAGVSQSPRYKVTKRGQDVALRCDPISGHVSLYWYRQALGQGPEFLTYFNYEAQQDKSGLPNDRFSAERPEGSISTLTIQRTEQRDSAMYRCASSLALDRIYGYTFGSGTRLTVV.

The chain uses TRBV7-9 and TRBJ2-5; D is ambiguous. With the DNA end fitting TRBJ2-1 better, the J assignment may be wrong. Looked up from germline, CDR1 is SEHNR and CDR2 is FQNEAQ (reference sequence). The CDR3 runs to 8 residues. The CDR3 protein is CASSLQFF. The CDR3 coding sequence is TGTGCCAGCAGCCTGCAGTTCTTC.

The chain recombines TRBV15 with TRBJ1-1, with D possibly matching TRBD1 (6 bases). This CDR3 is built from 17 residues. CDR1 and CDR2 from the germline V gene are LNHNV and YYDKDF (reference sequence). Trimming shortened V by 1 base and J by 6 bases, and 21 bases separated the two germline ends. This CDR3 is CATSRVLTGMASPEAFF. As DNA, the CDR3 is TGTGCCACCAGCAGAGTCCTGACAGGAATGGCGTCCCCTGAAGCTTTCTTT.

This clonotype was seen ten or more times. This sequence joins TRBV24-1 and TRBJ1-2, with D hard to call. CDR3 size: 11 residues. V was clipped by 4 bases and J by 3 bases, with 2 bases between them. Germline V gene sequence: CDR1 KGHDR, CDR2 SFDVKD. In DNA, the CDR3 is TGTGCCACCAGTGACCACTATGGCTACACCTTC. This encodes CATSDHYGYTF.

The chain links TRBV7-8 to TRBJ1-5, with D possibly being TRBD1 (5 bases). This CDR3 is 15 amino acids long. CDR1 is SGHVS, CDR2 FQNEAQ, per germline. V lost 1 base and J 4 bases, leaving 11 bases between the germline ends. The CDR3 protein is CASSLDTRGNQPQHF. In DNA form, the CDR3 reads TGTGCCAGCAGCTTAGACACCCGGGGGAATCAGCCCCAGCATTTT. The variable domain in full, completed from reference TRBV7-8 and TRBJ1-5, reads GAGVSQSPRYKVAKRGQDVALRCDPISGHVSLFWYQQALGQGPEFLTYFQNEAQLDKSGLPSDRFFAERPEGSVSTLKIQRTQQEDSAVYLCASSLDTRGNQPQHFGDGTRLSIL.

The chain has TRBV7-9 and TRBJ1-3, with D perhaps matching TRBD1 (5 bases). CDR1 is SEHNR, CDR2 FQNEAQ, per germline (reference sequence). The CDR3 sequence is 16 residues long. The V gene lost 0 bases and the J gene lost 4 bases, with 13 bases spanning the gap. The CDR3 reads CASSLAWGNGGNTIYF. The DNA of the CDR3 is TGTGCCAGCAGCTTAGCGTGGGGGAATGGAGGAAACACCATATATTTT.

The table lists this clonotype with a few counts. The V and J genes are TRBV19 and TRBJ1-5, with D tentatively TRBD1 (5 bases). Trimming cost V 5 bases and J 7 bases, with 12 bases left between them. The CDR3 length is 13 residues. Per germline, CDR1 LNHDA and CDR2 SQIVND (reference sequence). As DNA, the CDR3 is TGTGCCAGTAGTTTGGGGGTCGGGCAGCCCCAGCATTTT. Protein product: CASSLGVGQPQHF.

This clonotype was counted once. This chain uses TRBV7-3 with TRBJ2-2, with TRBD2 identical over 11 bases. Germline CDR1 SGHTA, CDR2 FQGTGA. The CDR3 length is 16 residues. The V and J ends lost 5 bases and 5 bases, in that order; junction bases with no gene match: 7. CDR3 coding DNA: TGTGCCAGCAGCCGCCGGACTAGCGGGCGAACCGGGGAGCTGTTTTTT. Its protein product is CASSRRTSGRTGELFF.

This chain links TRBV19 with TRBJ2-7, with 7 positions matching TRBD1. J was trimmed by 7 bases and V by 4 bases; bases with no gene match: 7. Germline lookup yields CDR1 LNHDA and CDR2 SQIVND (reference sequence). This CDR3 has 13 amino acids. The CDR3 DNA reads TGTGCCAGTAGTAAAACAGGGGTTAGAGAGCAGTACTTC. It specifies CASSKTGVREQYF.

The chain uses TRBV25-1 and TRBJ1-6, with unresolved D. V lost 2 bases and J lost 0, with 8 bases in between. The germline V gene encodes CDR1 MGHDK and CDR2 SYGVNS. This CDR3 has 16 residues. In DNA, the CDR3 is TGTGCCAGCAGTGAAAAGGTCCTCTCCTATAATTCACCCCTCCACTTT. Its translation: CASSEKVLSYNSPLHF.

The table lists this clonotype with a few counts. V and J are TRBV19 and TRBJ1-3, with a weak D call TRBD1 (5 bases). The germline V gene has CDR1 LNHDA and CDR2 SQIVND (reference sequence). The CDR3 loop spans 14 amino acids. V was pared by 4 bases and J by 0 bases, with 7 bases between. CDR3 sequence reads: CASSNGHSGNTIYF. The CDR3 nucleotides read TGTGCCAGTAGTAATGGACACTCTGGAAACACCATATATTTT.

This clonotype occurred a few times. CDR3 amino acids: CSARADSYEQYF. CDR3 coding DNA: TGCAGTGCTAGAGCCGACAGCTACGAGCAGTACTTC. The chain links TRBV20-1 to TRBJ2-7, with D tentatively TRBD1 (5 bases). This CDR3 comprises 12 residues. The germline gives CDR1 DFQATT, CDR2 SNEGSKA (reference sequence). Trimming cost V 1 base and J 3 bases, with 7 bases left between them.

J is TRBJ2-3 and V is TRBV10-1, with 10 bases lining up with TRBD2. CDR3 length equals 15 residues. Per germline, CDR1 WNHNN and CDR2 SYGVQD (reference sequence). The junction had 4 bases not matched to a gene; V was cut back by 3 bases and J by 4 bases. CDR3 in DNA: TGCGCCAGCAGTGACCCTAGCGGGGGCGCAGATACGCAGTATTTT. This translates into CASSDPSGGADTQYF.

In its sample, this clonotype was seen a few times. This sequence joins TRBV29-1 and TRBJ1-3; maybe TRBD1 (5 bases). Trimming cost V 7 bases and J 7 bases, with 29 bases left between them. Germline-derived CDR1 and CDR2 are SQVTM and ANQGSEA. This CDR3 comprises 17 residues. The CDR3 spells CSARTNLGPQGLNTIYF. The CDR3 coding sequence is TGCAGCGCCCGAACTAACTTGGGGCCTCAGGGCCTGAACACCATATATTTT.

The rearrangement links TRBV9 to TRBJ1-3; D gene ambiguous. This CDR3 region has 14 residues. V lost 3 bases and J lost 0, with 7 bases in between. CDR1 is SGDLS, CDR2 YYNGEE, per germline. CDR3: CASSAERSGNTIYF. The CDR3 nucleotides are TGTGCCAGCAGCGCCGAACGCTCTGGAAACACCATATATTTT.

The chain uses TRBV19 and TRBJ2-7; 9 bases map to TRBD1. CDR1 is LNHDA and CDR2 is SQIVND in the germline V gene (reference sequence). Germline trimming cut 5 bases from V and 6 bases from J; bases unmatched to any gene: 5. CDR3 length: 13 residues. CDR3: CASSANRGLEQYF. CDR3 sequence (DNA): TGTGCCAGTAGTGCTAACAGGGGGCTCGAGCAGTACTTC.

This clonotype came up many times. The CDR3 DNA is TGTGCCAGCAGCTTAGGGACAACTCTTAACTATGGCTACACCTTC. It encodes CASSLGTTLNYGYTF. This chain uses TRBV7-9 with TRBJ1-2; perhaps TRBD1 as D (5 bases). The CDR3 extends over 15 amino acids. Germline-derived CDR1 and CDR2 are SEHNR and FQNEAQ (reference sequence). The V end was cut by 1 base, the J end by 1 base, with 10 bases between.

The V and J genes are TRBV19 and TRBJ1-2; D gene uncertain. The CDR3 covers 13 residues. CDR1 and CDR2 from the germline V gene are LNHDA and SQIVND (reference sequence). V was trimmed by 5 bases and J by 0 bases, leaving 7 bases between them. CDR3 nucleotides: TGTGCCAGTAGTCGTGGGACTAACTATGGCTACACCTTC. Translation gives CASSRGTNYGYTF.

In this sample, this clonotype turned up a few times. CDR3 loop: CASSLGQSYGYTF. The CDR3 region has the DNA TGTGCCAGCAGCTTAGGACAGTCCTATGGCTACACCTTC. This chain uses TRBV7-9 with TRBJ1-2, with D possibly TRBD1 on 5 matching bases. This CDR3 is 13 amino acids long. CDR1 and CDR2 (germline): SEHNR, FQNEAQ (reference sequence). V lost 1 base, J lost 4 bases, and 7 bases lay in between.

The table lists this clonotype with a few counts. The rearrangement links TRBV24-1 to TRBJ2-6; 9 bases map to TRBD1. Losses at the gene ends were 5 bases for V and 0 bases for J; bases not matched to a gene: 7. The germline V gene encodes CDR1 KGHDR and CDR2 SFDVKD. The CDR3 runs 18 residues. The CDR3: CATSARAGQGSGANVLTF. Here the CDR3 DNA reads TGTGCCACCAGTGCTAGAGCGGGACAGGGCTCTGGGGCCAACGTCCTGACTTTC.

This chain connects TRBV7-9 to TRBJ2-7; 9 bases map to TRBD2. V lost 6 bases to trimming and J lost 1 base; unmatched junction nucleotides: 7. CDR1 and CDR2 from the germline V gene are SEHNR and FQNEAQ (reference sequence). This CDR3 is built from 15 residues. The CDR3 DNA reads as TGTGCCAGCAGTACGACTAGCGGAATGTCCTACGAGCAGTACTTC. Residues: CASSTTSGMSYEQYF.

In its sample, this clonotype was seen a few times. This chain connects TRBV5-4 to TRBJ2-5; possibly TRBD1 for D (6 bases). The CDR3 spans 12 residues. Per germline, CDR1 SGHNT and CDR2 YYREEE (reference sequence). The V gene lost 7 bases and the J gene lost 12 bases, with 19 bases spanning the gap. The CDR3 sequence: CASGQQGAAEYF. Here the CDR3 DNA reads TGTGCCAGCGGGCAACAGGGTGCAGCTGAGTACTTC. Supplemented by reference TRBV5-4 and TRBJ2-5, the full variable domain reads ETGVTQSPTHLIKTRGQQVTLRCSSQSGHNTVSWYQQALGQGPQFIFQYYREEENGRGNFPPRFSGLQFPNYSSELNVNALELDDSALYLCASGQQGAAEYFGPGTRLLVL.

The rearrangement links TRBV7-2 to TRBJ2-2; D is tentatively TRBD1 or TRBD2 (6 bases each). CDR3 size: 13 residues. Between the trimmed V and J ends, which lost 4 bases and 4 bases, there was a span of 7 bases. Germline V gene lookup returns CDR1 SGHTA and CDR2 FQGNSA. CDR3 region: CASSWGATGELFF. The DNA for the CDR3 is TGTGCCAGCAGCTGGGGGGCCACCGGGGAGCTGTTTTTT.

The chain combines TRBV7-9 with TRBJ1-1, with D possibly matching TRBD1 (5 bases). The CDR3 has 17 residues. Trimming pared 5 bases from V and 4 bases from J, leaving 23 bases between. Germline CDR1 reads SEHNR; CDR2 reads FQNEAQ (reference sequence). CDR3 bases: TGTGCCAGCAGCAGGGACGTATGGGCCGGGGAGGTCACTGAAGCTTTCTTT. Its protein product is CASSRDVWAGEVTEAFF.

A single count supports this clonotype. One junction end disagrees with the germline gene, perhaps due to a read error. The V call is TRBV7-7, the J call TRBJ2-7; D is possibly TRBD1 or TRBD2 (6 bases each). Germline values: CDR1 SSHAT, CDR2 FNYEAQ (reference sequence). This CDR3 comprises 16 residues. CDR3 amino acids: CASSLKRGVSSYEQYF. CDR3 coding DNA: TGTGCTAGCAGCTTAAAGAGGGGGGTGAGCTCCTACGAGCAGTACTTC.

In its sample, this clonotype was seen a few times. The chain joins TRBV7-2 to TRBJ2-2, with D perhaps given as TRBD1 or TRBD2 (5 bases each). V was trimmed by 1 base and J by 6 bases, leaving 12 bases between them. Germline V CDR1 and CDR2: SGHTA, FQGNSA. CDR3 length: 15 residues. The CDR3 bases are TGTGCCAGCAGCTTAGGCAGGGTCGGGGCCGGGGAGCTGTTTTTT. It encodes CASSLGRVGAGELFF.

The rearrangement links TRBV7-9 to TRBJ1-2; TRBD1 is a possible D gene (5 bases). The V and J ends lost 8 bases and 8 bases respectively, with 24 bases between them. Germline V gives CDR1 SEHNR, CDR2 FQNEAQ (reference sequence). The CDR3 has 15 amino acids. The CDR3 DNA is TGTGCCAGCGCCTACCGGATAGGGCCCTGGGGGGGCTACACCTTC. Its translation: CASAYRIGPWGGYTF.

The CDR3 region is CASSLAIGRSPLHF. CDR3 DNA: TGTGCCAGCAGTTTGGCAATAGGGCGTTCACCCCTCCACTTT. V usage is TRBV12-3 or TRBV12-4 and J usage is TRBJ1-6; no reliable D call. This CDR3 region has 14 residues. With 3 bases removed from V and 9 bases from J, the gap between germline ends came to 12 bases.

This chain connects TRBV11-2 to TRBJ2-2; unclear D gene. The CDR3 loop spans 12 amino acids. Per germline, CDR1 SGHAT and CDR2 FQNNGV. The V and J ends lost 5 bases and 5 bases respectively, with 6 bases between them. The CDR3 region is CASSLQTGELFF. The DNA of the CDR3 is TGTGCCAGCAGCCTACAAACCGGGGAGCTGTTTTTT. Complete variable domain (other parts from reference TRBV11-2 and TRBJ2-2): EAGVAQSPRYKIIEKRQSVAFWCNPISGHATLYWYQQILGQGPKLLIQFQNNGVVDDSQLPKDRFSAERLKGVDSTLKIQPAKLEDSAVYLCASSLQTGELFFGEGSRLTVL.